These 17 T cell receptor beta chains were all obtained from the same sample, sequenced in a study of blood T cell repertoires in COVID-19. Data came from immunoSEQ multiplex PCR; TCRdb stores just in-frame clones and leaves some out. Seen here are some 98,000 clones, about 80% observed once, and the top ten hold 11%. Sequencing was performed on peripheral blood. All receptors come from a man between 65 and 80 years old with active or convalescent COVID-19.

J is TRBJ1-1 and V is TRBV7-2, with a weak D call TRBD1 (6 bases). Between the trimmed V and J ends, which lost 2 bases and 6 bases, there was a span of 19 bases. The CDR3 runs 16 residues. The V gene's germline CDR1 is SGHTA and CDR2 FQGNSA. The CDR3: CASSLRAGAGRPEAFF. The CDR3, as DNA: TGTGCCAGCAGCTTACGGGCGGGGGCAGGGAGGCCTGAAGCTTTCTTT.

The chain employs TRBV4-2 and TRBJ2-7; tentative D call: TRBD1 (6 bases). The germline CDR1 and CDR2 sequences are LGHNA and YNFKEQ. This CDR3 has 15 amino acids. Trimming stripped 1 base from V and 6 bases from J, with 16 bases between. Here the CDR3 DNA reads TGTGCCAGCAGCCAAGTGGGGGCCTCCTCTACCGAGCAGTACTTC. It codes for CASSQVGASSTEQYF.

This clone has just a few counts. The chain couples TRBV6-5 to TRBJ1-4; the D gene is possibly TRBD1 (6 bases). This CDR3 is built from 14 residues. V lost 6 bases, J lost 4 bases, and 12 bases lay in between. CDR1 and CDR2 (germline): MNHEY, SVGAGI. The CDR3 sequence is CASRPGVGNEKLFF. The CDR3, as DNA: TGTGCCAGCAGGCCAGGGGTTGGTAATGAAAAACTGTTTTTT.

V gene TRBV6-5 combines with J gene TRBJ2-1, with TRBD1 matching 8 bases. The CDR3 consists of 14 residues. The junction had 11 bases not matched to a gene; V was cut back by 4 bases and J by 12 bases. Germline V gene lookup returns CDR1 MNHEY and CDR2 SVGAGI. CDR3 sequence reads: CASSFGGQGVRQFF. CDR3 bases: TGTGCCAGCAGTTTCGGTGGACAGGGCGTTAGGCAGTTCTTC.

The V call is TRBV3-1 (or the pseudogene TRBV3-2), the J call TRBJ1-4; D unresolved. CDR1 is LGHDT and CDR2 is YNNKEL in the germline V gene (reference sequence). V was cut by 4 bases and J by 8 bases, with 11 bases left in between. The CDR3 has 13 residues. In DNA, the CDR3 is TGTGCCAGCAGCCCCAGGCCCGAGGAAAAACTGTTTTTT. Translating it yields CASSPRPEEKLFF.

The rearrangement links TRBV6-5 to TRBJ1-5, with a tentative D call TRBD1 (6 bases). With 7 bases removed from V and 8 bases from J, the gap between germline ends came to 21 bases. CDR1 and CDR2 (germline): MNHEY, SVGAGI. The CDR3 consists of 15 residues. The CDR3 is CASNSGDRLIEPQHF. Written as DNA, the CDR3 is TGTGCCAGCAATTCAGGGGACCGACTTATAGAGCCCCAGCATTTT.

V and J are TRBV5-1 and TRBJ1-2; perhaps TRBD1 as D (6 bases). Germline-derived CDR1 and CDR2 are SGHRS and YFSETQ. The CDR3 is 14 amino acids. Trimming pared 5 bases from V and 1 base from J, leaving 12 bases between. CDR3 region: CASSAGAGNYGYTF. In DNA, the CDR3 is TGCGCCAGCAGTGCAGGGGCGGGTAACTATGGCTACACCTTC. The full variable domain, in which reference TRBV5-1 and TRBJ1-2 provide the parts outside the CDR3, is KAGVTQTPRYLIKTRGQQVTLSCSPISGHRSVSWYQQTPGQGLQFLFEYFSETQRNKGNFPGRFSGRQFSNSRSEMNVSTLELGDSALYLCASSAGAGNYGYTFGSGTRLTVV.

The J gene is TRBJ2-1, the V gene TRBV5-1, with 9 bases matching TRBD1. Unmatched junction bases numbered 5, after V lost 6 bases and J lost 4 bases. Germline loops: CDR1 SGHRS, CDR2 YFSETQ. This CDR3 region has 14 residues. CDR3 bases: TGCGCCAGCACCACGACAGGGGGGTACAATGAGCAGTTCTTC. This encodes CASTTTGGYNEQFF. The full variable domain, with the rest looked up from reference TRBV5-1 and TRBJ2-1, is KAGVTQTPRYLIKTRGQQVTLSCSPISGHRSVSWYQQTPGQGLQFLFEYFSETQRNKGNFPGRFSGRQFSNSRSEMNVSTLELGDSALYLCASTTTGGYNEQFFGPGTRLTVL.

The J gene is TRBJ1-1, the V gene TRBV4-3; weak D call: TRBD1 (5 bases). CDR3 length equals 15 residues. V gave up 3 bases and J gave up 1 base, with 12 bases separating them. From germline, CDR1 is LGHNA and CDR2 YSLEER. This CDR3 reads CASSQAGGWNTEAFF. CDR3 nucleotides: TGCGCCAGCAGCCAGGCGGGGGGGTGGAACACTGAAGCTTTCTTT.

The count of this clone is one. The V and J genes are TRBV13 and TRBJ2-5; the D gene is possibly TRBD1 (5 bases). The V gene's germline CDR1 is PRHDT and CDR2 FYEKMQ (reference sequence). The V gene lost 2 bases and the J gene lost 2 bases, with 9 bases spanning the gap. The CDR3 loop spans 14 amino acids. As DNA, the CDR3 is TGTGCCAGCAGCTTACAGGGCCCTCAAGAGACCCAGTACTTC. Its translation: CASSLQGPQETQYF. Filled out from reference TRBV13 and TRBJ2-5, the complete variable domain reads AAGVIQSPRHLIKEKRETATLKCYPIPRHDTVYWYQQGPGQDPQFLISFYEKMQSDKGSIPDRFSAQQFSDYHSELNMSSLELGDSALYFCASSLQGPQETQYFGPGTRLLVL.

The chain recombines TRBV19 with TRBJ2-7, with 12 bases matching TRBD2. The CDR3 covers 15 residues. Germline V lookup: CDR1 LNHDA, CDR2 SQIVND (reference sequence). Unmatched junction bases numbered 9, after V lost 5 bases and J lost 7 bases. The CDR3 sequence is CASSPLAGGLGEQYF. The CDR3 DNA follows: TGTGCCAGTAGTCCCCTAGCGGGGGGGCTGGGAGAGCAGTACTTC. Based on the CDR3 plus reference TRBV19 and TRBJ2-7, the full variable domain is DGGITQSPKYLFRKEGQNVTLSCEQNLNHDAMYWYRQDPGQGLRLIYYSQIVNDFQKGDIAEGYSVSREKKESFPLTVTSAQKNPTAFYLCASSPLAGGLGEQYFGPGTRLTVT.

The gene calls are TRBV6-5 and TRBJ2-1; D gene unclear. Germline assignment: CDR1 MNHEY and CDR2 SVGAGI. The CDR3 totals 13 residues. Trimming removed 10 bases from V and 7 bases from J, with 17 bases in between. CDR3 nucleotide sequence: TGTGCCACGACCGTGGCGGCGTCAAATGAGCAGTTCTTC. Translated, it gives CATTVAASNEQFF.

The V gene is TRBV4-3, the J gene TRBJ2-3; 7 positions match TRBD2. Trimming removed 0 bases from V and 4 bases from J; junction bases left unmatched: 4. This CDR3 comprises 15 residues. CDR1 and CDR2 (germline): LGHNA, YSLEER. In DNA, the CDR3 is TGCGCCAGCAGCCAAGATGGGGGGGTGTCAGATACGCAGTATTTT. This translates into CASSQDGGVSDTQYF.

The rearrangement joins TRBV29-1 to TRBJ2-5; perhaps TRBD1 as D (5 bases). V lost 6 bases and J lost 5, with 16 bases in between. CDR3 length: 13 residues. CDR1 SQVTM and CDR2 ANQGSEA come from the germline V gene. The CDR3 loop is CSVKYRTWETQYF. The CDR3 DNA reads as TGCAGCGTCAAATACAGGACCTGGGAGACCCAGTACTTC.

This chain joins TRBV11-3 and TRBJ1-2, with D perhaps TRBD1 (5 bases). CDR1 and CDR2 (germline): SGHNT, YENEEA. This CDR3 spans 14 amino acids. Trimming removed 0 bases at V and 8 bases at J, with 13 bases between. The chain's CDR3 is CASSLDPRTPGYTF. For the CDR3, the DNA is TGTGCCAGCAGCTTAGATCCCCGGACACCCGGCTACACCTTC.

CDR3 sequence (DNA): TGCGCCAGTTCACTAGCGGGGTCGGGCACCGGGGAGCTGTTTTTT. Protein product: CASSLAGSGTGELFF. The rearrangement uses TRBV5-1 and TRBJ2-2; 10 positions agree with TRBD2. This CDR3 contains 15 residues. With V trimmed by 8 bases and J by 4 bases, 8 bases remained unmatched. Per the germline V gene, CDR1 is SGHRS and CDR2 is YFSETQ.

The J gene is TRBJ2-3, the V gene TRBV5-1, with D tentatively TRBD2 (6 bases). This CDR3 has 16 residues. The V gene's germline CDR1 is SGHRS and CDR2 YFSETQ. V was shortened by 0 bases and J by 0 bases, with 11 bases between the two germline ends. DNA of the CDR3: TGCGCCAGCAGCTTGGTGGTGGGGACTAGCACAGATACGCAGTATTTT. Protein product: CASSLVVGTSTDTQYF.